The following is a T cell receptor (beta chain) sequence with its context. Profiling relied on immunoSEQ multiplex PCR, and the TCRdb table lists in-frame clones only, not all of them. This table holds some 760,000 clones, roughly 85% found once. The source of the sample is a study of shared T cell receptors in the human thymus. CDR3 length: 14 residues. Trimming removed 6 bases from V and 0 bases from J, with 9 bases in between. CDR1 and CDR2 (germline): MDHEN, SYDVKM. These data are also associated with another study on human thymus T cells. As reported in that work: Thymic resections from corrective heart surgery supplied the tissue. What appeared biased in thymic and blood repertoires was the usage of V and J genes. Related studies found that unrelated individuals share highly overlapping thymic repertoires.

The receptor comes from a girl under three years old with a congenital heart defect. Source material: thymocytes. The chain is built from TRBV28 and TRBJ1-3, with D perhaps matching TRBD1 (6 bases). In DNA, the CDR3 is TGTGCCAGCAGATTACAGGGCTCTGGAAACACCATATATTTT. Its translation is CASRLQGSGNTIYF. The full variable domain, its missing parts supplied by reference TRBV28 and TRBJ1-3, is DVKVTQSSRYLVKRTGEKVFLECVQDMDHENMFWYRQDPGLGLRLIYFSYDVKMKEKGDIPEGYSVSREKKERFSLILESASTNQTSMYLCASRLQGSGNTIYFGEGSWLTVV.